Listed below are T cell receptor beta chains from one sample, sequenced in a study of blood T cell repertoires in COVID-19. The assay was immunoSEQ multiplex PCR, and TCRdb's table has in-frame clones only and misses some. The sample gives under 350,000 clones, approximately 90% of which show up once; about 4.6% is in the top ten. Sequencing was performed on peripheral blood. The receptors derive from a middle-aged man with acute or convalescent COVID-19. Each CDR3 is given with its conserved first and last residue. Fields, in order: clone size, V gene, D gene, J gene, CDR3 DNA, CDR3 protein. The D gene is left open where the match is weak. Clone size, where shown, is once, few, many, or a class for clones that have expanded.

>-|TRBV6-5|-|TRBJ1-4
TGTGCCAGCAAGCAGGGCAATGAAAAACTGTTTTTT
CASKQGNEKLFF
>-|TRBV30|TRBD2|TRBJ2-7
TGTGCCTGGAGTGTTAACGGGGGGGTCTACGAGCAGTACTTC
CAWSVNGGVYEQYF
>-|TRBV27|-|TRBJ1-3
TGTGCCAGCAGTTTATCGGAGGGGGGGGGAAACACCATATATTTT
CASSLSEGGGNTIYF
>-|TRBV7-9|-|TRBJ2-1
TGTGCCAGCAGCTTAAAACTAAAACAATACAATGAGCAGTTCTTC
CASSLKLKQYNEQFF
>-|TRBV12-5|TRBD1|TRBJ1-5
TGTGCTAGTGGTCTAACACCAGGGGGGCATAGCAATCAGCCCCAGCATTTT
CASGLTPGGHSNQPQHF
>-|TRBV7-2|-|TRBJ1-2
TGTGCCAGCAGCTCATCCTTAGGGGACTATGGCTACACCTTC
CASSSSLGDYGYTF
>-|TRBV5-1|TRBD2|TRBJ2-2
TGCGCCAGCAGCTCCCCCTGGAGCGGGGGGACCAACACCGGGGAGCTGTTTTTT
CASSSPWSGGTNTGELFF
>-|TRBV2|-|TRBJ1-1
TGTGCCAGCAGCCCGGGACTCTCCGGAGCTTTCTTT
CASSPGLSGAFF
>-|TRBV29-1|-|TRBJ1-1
TGCAGCGGAGGGCAGAGCCGGGAGAAGAACACTGAAGCTTTCTTT
CSGGQSREKNTEAFF
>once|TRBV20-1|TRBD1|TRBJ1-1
TGCAGTGCTATCGGACAGGGGAAAACTTTCTTT
CSAIGQGKTFF
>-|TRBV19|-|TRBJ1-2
TGTGCCAGTAGTATAACAAGGCAGGCTGGCTACACCTTC
CASSITRQAGYTF
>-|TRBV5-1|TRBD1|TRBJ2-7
TGCGCCAGCAGCTTCCAAGACAGGGATCCCTACGAGCAGTACTTC
CASSFQDRDPYEQYF
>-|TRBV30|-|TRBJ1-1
TGTGCCTGGAGCCCGAACCGGGGAGCTTTCTTT
CAWSPNRGAFF
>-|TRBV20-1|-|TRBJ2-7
TGCAGTGCTAGGCTGAGCTACGAGCAGTACTTC
CSARLSYEQYF
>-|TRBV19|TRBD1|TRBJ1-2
TGTGCCAGCGGGACAGGGTATGGCTACACCTTC
CASGTGYGYTF
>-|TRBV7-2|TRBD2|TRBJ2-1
TGTGCCAGTTTAGCGGGGATCAATGAGCAGTTCTTC
CASLAGINEQFF
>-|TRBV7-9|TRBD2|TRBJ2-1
TGTGCCAGCAGCCCCTTACTAGCGGGGAATTACAATGAGCAGTTCTTC
CASSPLLAGNYNEQFF
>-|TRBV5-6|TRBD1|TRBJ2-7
TGTGCCAGCAGCGAGACAGGGTTAGGGGACGAGCAGTACTTC
CASSETGLGDEQYF
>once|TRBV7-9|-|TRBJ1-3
TGTGCCAGCAGCTCCCAGGGGTACGAAAACACCATATATTTT
CASSSQGYENTIYF
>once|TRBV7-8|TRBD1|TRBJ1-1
TGTGCCAGCAGCTTACGACAGGGACGGGGAGCTTTCTTT
CASSLRQGRGAFF
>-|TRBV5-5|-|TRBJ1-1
TGTGCCAGCAGCCTGGACAGCATGAACACTGAAGCTTTCTTT
CASSLDSMNTEAFF
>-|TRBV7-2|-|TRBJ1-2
TGTGCCAGCAGCTTCTTCCGGGACTCCCTTGGCTACACCTTC
CASSFFRDSLGYTF
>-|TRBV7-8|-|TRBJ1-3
TGTGCCAGCAGCTTAGCATGGAACCAGCAGGGAAATTTT
CASSLAWNQQGNF
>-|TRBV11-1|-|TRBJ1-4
TGTGCCAGCAGCCCTGACAGCTTCTCCAGGGATGAAAAACTGTTTTTT
CASSPDSFSRDEKLFF
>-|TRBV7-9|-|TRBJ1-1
TGTGCCAGCAGCAAAACGGTGAACACTGAAGCTTTCTTT
CASSKTVNTEAFF
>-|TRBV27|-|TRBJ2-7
TGTGCCAGCAGTTTAAGACACCGCTACGAGCAGTACTTC
CASSLRHRYEQYF
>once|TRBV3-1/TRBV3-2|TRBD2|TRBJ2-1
TGTGCCAGCAGCCAAGAAAAGTTGGGACTAGCGGGCCGCAATGAGCAGTTCTTC
CASSQEKLGLAGRNEQFF
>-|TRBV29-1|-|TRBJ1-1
TGCAGCGTGGGCCTCCTTGGGGGGGAAGCTTTCTTT
CSVGLLGGEAFF